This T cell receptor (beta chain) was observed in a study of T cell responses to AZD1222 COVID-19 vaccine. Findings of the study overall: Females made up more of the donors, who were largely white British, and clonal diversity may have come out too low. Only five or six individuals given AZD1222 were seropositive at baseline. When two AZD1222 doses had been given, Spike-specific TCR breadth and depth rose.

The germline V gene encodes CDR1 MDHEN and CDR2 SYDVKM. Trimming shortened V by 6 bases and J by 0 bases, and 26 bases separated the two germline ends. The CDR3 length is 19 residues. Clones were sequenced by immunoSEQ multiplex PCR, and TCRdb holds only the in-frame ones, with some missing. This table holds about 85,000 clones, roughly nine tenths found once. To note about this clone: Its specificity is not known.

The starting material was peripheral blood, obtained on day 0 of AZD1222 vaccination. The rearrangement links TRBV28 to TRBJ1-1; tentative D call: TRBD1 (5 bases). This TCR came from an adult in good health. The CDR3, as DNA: TGTGCCAGCAGGCCATTTTACCAAGTTGATGGGGGAATGAACACTGAAGCTTTCTTT. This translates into CASRPFYQVDGGMNTEAFF.